The rows below give T cell receptor beta chains drawn from one sample of a study of cytomegalovirus exposure and HLA in healthy donors. Measured with immunoSEQ multiplex PCR; TCRdb has only the in-frame clones, and not every one. The record lists about 110,000 clones, of which the ten most abundant hold approximately 3.7%. The material sequenced was PBMCs. Source of these receptors: a man under 40 in good health and CMV-seronegative. The CDR3 runs from the conserved cysteine through the conserved F or W. D genes are given only for firm matches.

J | length | V | D | CDR3 | DNA
TRBJ1-1 | 14 | TRBV9 | TRBD1 | CASSVDRDRGRTFF | TGTGCCAGCAGCGTAGACCGGGACAGGGGGCGGACTTTCTTT
TRBJ2-3 | 14 | TRBV28 | - | CASSEAGYTDTQYF | TGTGCCAGCAGTGAGGCGGGGTACACAGATACGCAGTATTTT
TRBJ1-5 | 12 | TRBV28 | - | CASSLRDQPQHF | TGTGCCAGCAGTTTAAGAGATCAGCCCCAGCATTTT
TRBJ1-3 | 16 | TRBV5-6 | - | CASSLDVRSSGNTIYF | TGTGCCAGCAGCTTGGACGTCCGGAGCTCTGGAAACACCATATATTTT
TRBJ2-3 | 16 | TRBV11-2 | - | CASSLEGTSRTDTQYF | TGTGCCAGCAGCTTAGAAGGGACTTCACGCACAGATACGCAGTATTTT
TRBJ2-5 | 15 | TRBV6-5 | TRBD2 | CATKPLTSGQETQYF | TGTGCCACCAAGCCGCTGACTAGCGGACAAGAGACCCAGTACTTC
TRBJ2-2 | 16 | TRBV7-3 | - | CASSLELAEVTGELFF | TGTGCCAGCAGCTTAGAGTTAGCTGAAGTTACCGGGGAGCTGTTTTTT
TRBJ1-1 | 13 | TRBV7-3 | - | CASSLGGITEAFF | TGTGCCAGCAGCCTGGGGGGGATAACTGAAGCTTTCTTT
TRBJ1-4 | 15 | TRBV2 | - | CASSEREGGGEKLFF | TGTGCCAGCAGTGAAAGGGAGGGAGGTGGGGAAAAACTGTTTTTT
TRBJ1-5 | 16 | TRBV19 | - | CASSASNRQVAGPQHF | TGTGCCAGTAGCGCATCAAATCGACAGGTTGCCGGACCCCAGCATTTT
TRBJ2-7 | 15 | TRBV9 | TRBD1 | CASSVAGTGGYEQYF | TGTGCCAGCAGCGTAGCCGGGACAGGGGGCTACGAGCAGTACTTC
TRBJ1-2 | 15 | TRBV5-4 | - | CASSSIGAQNYGYTF | TGTGCCAGCAGCTCCATTGGGGCGCAGAACTATGGCTACACCTTC
TRBJ2-5 | 15 | TRBV27 | - | CASSFMRGGLETQYF | TGTGCCAGCAGTTTCATGAGGGGGGGTCTGGAGACCCAGTACTTC
TRBJ2-5 | 16 | TRBV4-1 | - | CASSQVFSRLQETQYF | TGCGCCAGCAGCCAAGTTTTCTCCAGACTCCAAGAGACCCAGTACTTC
TRBJ1-5 | 14 | TRBV7-2 | TRBD1 | CASSSRQGEQPQHF | TGTGCCAGCAGCTCTAGACAGGGTGAGCAGCCCCAGCATTTT
TRBJ1-2 | 13 | TRBV6-1 | TRBD1 | CATRPGGGYGYTF | TGTGCCACAAGACCAGGGGGTGGCTATGGCTACACCTTC
TRBJ1-2 | 13 | TRBV6-6 | - | CASTAGSYYGYTF | TGTGCCAGCACGGCGGGGAGTTACTATGGCTACACCTTC
TRBJ2-1 | 15 | TRBV19 | TRBD1 | CASRMWTGGMDEQFF | TGTGCCAGTAGGATGTGGACAGGGGGCATGGATGAGCAGTTCTTC
TRBJ2-2 | 11 | TRBV2 | - | CASSKTGWLFF | TGTGCCAGCAGTAAGACAGGTTGGCTGTTTTTT
TRBJ1-5 | 16 | TRBV19 | TRBD1 | CASSIEGQGFHQPQHF | TGTGCCAGTAGTATAGAGGGACAGGGTTTTCATCAGCCCCAGCATTTT
TRBJ1-1 | 16 | TRBV5-4 | - | CASSPIRGGLNTEAFF | TGTGCCAGCAGCCCCATTCGGGGAGGCTTGAACACTGAAGCTTTCTTT
TRBJ2-3 | 13 | TRBV11-3 | - | CASSSGVPGTQYF | TGTGCCAGCAGTTCAGGGGTTCCCGGTACGCAGTATTTT
TRBJ2-1 | 16 | TRBV6-5 | - | CASSYSPGGRGNEQFF | TGTGCCAGCAGTTACTCTCCCGGGGGCAGGGGGAATGAGCAGTTCTTC
TRBJ2-2 | 17 | TRBV19 | TRBD1 | CASGGQGGRWDTGELFF | TGTGCCAGTGGAGGACAGGGGGGAAGATGGGACACCGGGGAGCTGTTTTTT
TRBJ2-5 | 13 | TRBV18 | - | CASSVQDGETQYF | TGTGCCAGCTCCGTTCAAGACGGGGAGACCCAGTACTTC
TRBJ2-3 | 15 | TRBV13 | - | CASSPSPSEADTQYF | TGTGCCAGCAGCCCCTCCCCTAGCGAAGCAGATACGCAGTATTTT
TRBJ2-5 | 16 | TRBV5-4 | TRBD2 | CASSPEGLAGVETQYF | TGTGCCAGCAGCCCGGAGGGGCTAGCGGGGGTGGAGACCCAGTACTTC
TRBJ1-3 | 13 | TRBV5-4 | - | CASSLAGGNTIYF | TGTGCCAGCAGCTTGGCGGGAGGAAACACCATATATTTT
TRBJ2-7 | 14 | TRBV7-2 | - | CASSFGSGTGEQYF | TGTGCCAGCAGCTTCGGTTCAGGGACTGGGGAGCAGTACTTC
TRBJ2-5 | 15 | TRBV2 | TRBD1 | CASSERPGQGETQYF | TGTGCCAGCAGTGAACGCCCGGGACAGGGGGAGACCCAGTACTTC
TRBJ2-1 | 15 | TRBV5-6 | - | CASNPPEGWFNEQFF | TGTGCCAGCAACCCCCCCGAGGGTTGGTTCAATGAGCAGTTCTTC
TRBJ2-3 | 14 | TRBV5-1 | - | CASSLVGPTDTQYF | TGCGCCAGCAGCTTGGTGGGGCCCACAGATACGCAGTATTTT
TRBJ1-5 | 16 | TRBV7-9 | - | CASSLGGASSNQPQHF | TGTGCCAGCAGCTTGGGGGGGGCGTCAAGCAATCAGCCCCAGCATTTT
TRBJ1-1 | 15 | TRBV5-1 | TRBD1 | CASSLEGTGGTEAFF | TGCGCCAGCAGCTTGGAGGGGACAGGGGGCACTGAAGCTTTCTTT
TRBJ1-1 | 14 | TRBV12-5 | TRBD1 | CASANRGRGTEAFF | TGTGCTAGTGCCAACAGGGGAAGGGGAACTGAAGCTTTCTTT
TRBJ2-3 | 15 | TRBV28 | TRBD1 | CASSFGQASTDTQYF | TGTGCCAGCAGTTTTGGACAGGCGAGCACAGATACGCAGTATTTT
TRBJ2-4 | 20 | TRBV5-1 | - | CASSRRNGGPSVLAKNIQYF | TGCGCCAGCAGCAGGAGGAACGGGGGGCCCTCCGTACTAGCCAAAAACATTCAGTACTTC
TRBJ1-1 | 13 | TRBV18 | - | CASAPGENTEAFF | TGTGCCAGCGCCCCAGGGGAAAACACTGAAGCTTTCTTT
TRBJ1-1 | 15 | TRBV7-6 | TRBD1 | CASSLGQGAVTEAFF | TGTGCCAGCAGCTTAGGGCAGGGGGCTGTCACTGAAGCTTTCTTT
TRBJ2-7 | 16 | TRBV29-1 | TRBD1 | CSVTGSAGTGNYEQYF | TGCAGCGTGACTGGCTCTGCGGGGACAGGGAACTACGAGCAGTACTTC
TRBJ1-6 | 20 | TRBV12-5 | TRBD1 | CASGLINPRTGSTYYSPLHF | TGTGCTAGTGGTTTGATAAACCCGAGGACAGGGTCAACCTATTATTCACCCCTCCACTTT
TRBJ1-1 | 13 | TRBV9 | - | CASSVQGSTEAFF | TGTGCCAGCAGCGTCCAGGGGAGCACTGAAGCTTTCTTT
TRBJ1-3 | 15 | TRBV19 | - | CASTSRGRDRNTIYF | TGTGCCAGTACCTCTCGGGGCAGGGACAGAAACACCATATATTTT
TRBJ2-3 | 16 | TRBV5-4 | TRBD2 | CASSSGEREPRDTQYF | TGTGCCAGCAGCTCAGGGGAGCGGGAGCCCCGCGATACGCAGTATTTT
TRBJ1-2 | 15 | TRBV5-1 | TRBD1 | CASSLGTGLSYGYTF | TGCGCCAGCAGCTTGGGGACAGGACTATCCTATGGCTACACCTTC
TRBJ1-3 | 15 | TRBV5-4 | TRBD1 | CASSSRGQGGNTIYF | TGTGCCAGCAGCTCGAGGGGACAGGGAGGAAACACCATATATTTT
TRBJ1-1 | 15 | TRBV7-9 | TRBD1 | CASSPGQGVGTEAFF | TGTGCCAGCAGCCCCGGACAGGGGGTTGGCACTGAAGCTTTCTTT
TRBJ1-5 | 16 | TRBV28 | TRBD1 | CASSVTDRGGNQPQHF | TGTGCCAGCAGTGTCACAGACAGGGGGGGTAATCAGCCCCAGCATTTT
TRBJ1-6 | 13 | TRBV2 | - | CASRTTEKTPLHF | TGTGCCAGCAGGACGACAGAAAAAACACCCCTCCACTTT
TRBJ1-1 | 15 | TRBV6-5 | - | CASSFSPGVGTEAFF | TGTGCCAGCAGTTTTTCGCCCGGGGTGGGCACTGAAGCTTTCTTT
TRBJ1-1 | 14 | TRBV4-3 | TRBD1 | CASSQDARGPEAFF | TGCGCCAGCAGCCAAGATGCGAGGGGGCCTGAAGCTTTCTTT
TRBJ1-5 | 13 | TRBV19 | - | CASSWSINQPQHF | TGTGCCAGTAGTTGGTCTATCAATCAGCCCCAGCATTTT
TRBJ2-1 | 13 | TRBV29-1 | TRBD1 | CSANRGAYDEQFF | TGCAGCGCCAACAGGGGGGCCTACGATGAGCAGTTCTTC
TRBJ2-3 | 16 | TRBV6-5 | - | CASSSTGASHTDTQYF | TGTGCCAGCAGTTCGACAGGAGCCTCTCACACAGATACGCAGTATTTT
TRBJ2-1 | 14 | TRBV6-5 | TRBD1 | CASRRDRGLGEQFF | TGTGCCAGCCGAAGGGACAGGGGGCTCGGAGAGCAGTTCTTC
TRBJ1-1 | 16 | TRBV27 | - | CASSLGTVLVNTEAFF | TGTGCCAGCAGTTTAGGGACTGTGCTGGTGAACACTGAAGCTTTCTTT
TRBJ2-2 | 14 | TRBV5-4 | TRBD1 | CASSSGTGTGELFF | TGTGCCAGCAGCTCCGGGACAGGGACCGGGGAGCTGTTTTTT